This T cell receptor beta chain was observed in a study of blood T cell repertoires in COVID-19. Study overall: There were acute and convalescent COVID-19 samples, and they came from the United States, Italy and Spain. T cells, B-cell-depleted T cells, or PBMCs provided the cDNA or gDNA that served as material.

Per the original methods: Researchers report that nucleated cell counts were estimated from reference gene primer amplification. Measured with immunoSEQ multiplex PCR; TCRdb has only the in-frame clones, and not every one. V, J and clone size were drawn from that table, and D and trimming were deduced from the DNA. The sample has about 73,000 clones; roughly 83% are singletons. The CDR3 runs to 15 residues. Germline V gene data show CDR1 as LGHDT and CDR2 as YNNKEL (reference sequence). Trimming cost V 5 bases and J 4 bases; bases outside gene matches: 9. The sequencing sample was made of peripheral blood. The receptor was isolated from a woman in her sixties with acute or convalescent COVID-19. This chain uses TRBV3-1 (or the pseudogene TRBV3-2) with TRBJ1-1; 8 bases line up with TRBD1. The CDR3 DNA reads as TGTGCCAGCAGCACGTCAGGGGGCCGGACCACTGAAGCTTTCTTT. Encoded protein: CASSTSGGRTTEAFF.